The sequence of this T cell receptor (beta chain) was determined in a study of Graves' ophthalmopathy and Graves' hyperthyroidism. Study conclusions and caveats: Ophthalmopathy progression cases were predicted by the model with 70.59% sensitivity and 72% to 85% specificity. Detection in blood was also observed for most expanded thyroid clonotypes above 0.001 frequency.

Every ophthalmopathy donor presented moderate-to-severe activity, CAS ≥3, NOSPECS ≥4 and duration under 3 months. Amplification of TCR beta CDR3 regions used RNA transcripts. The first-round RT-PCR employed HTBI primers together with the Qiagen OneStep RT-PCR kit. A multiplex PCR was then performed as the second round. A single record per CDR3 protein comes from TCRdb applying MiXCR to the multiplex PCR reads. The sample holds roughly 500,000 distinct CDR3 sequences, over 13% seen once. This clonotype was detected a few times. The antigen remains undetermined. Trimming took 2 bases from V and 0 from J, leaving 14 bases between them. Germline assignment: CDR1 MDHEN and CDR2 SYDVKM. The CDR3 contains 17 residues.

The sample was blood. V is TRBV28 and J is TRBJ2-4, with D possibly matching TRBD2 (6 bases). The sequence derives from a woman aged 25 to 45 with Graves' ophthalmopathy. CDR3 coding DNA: TGTGCCAGCAGTTTAGCGCCCGAGGGACTAGCCAAAAACATTCAGTACTTC. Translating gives CASSLAPEGLAKNIQYF.